The clone carrying this TCR beta chain was detected ten times or more. The record originates from a study of CD8 T cells in ankylosing spondylitis. TCRdb recomputed calls from the 5' RACE reads with MiXCR, one row per CDR3 protein. The sample has about 220,000 distinct CDR3 sequences, 10% seen once. This CDR3 comprises 15 residues. V lost 0 bases and J lost 8, with 15 bases in between. Germline values: CDR1 SGHRS, CDR2 YFSETQ. The TCR sequence derives from a male donor with ankylosing spondylitis or in good health (not recorded which). This sequence joins TRBV5-1 and TRBJ2-4, with D perhaps being TRBD1 or TRBD2 (6 bases each). The source material was blood, either unsorted or a sorted T cell fraction (not recorded which). Here the CDR3 DNA reads TGCGCCAGCAGCTTGGAGGGGGGCGTCCAGCACATTCAGTACTTC. This codes for CASSLEGGVQHIQYF.